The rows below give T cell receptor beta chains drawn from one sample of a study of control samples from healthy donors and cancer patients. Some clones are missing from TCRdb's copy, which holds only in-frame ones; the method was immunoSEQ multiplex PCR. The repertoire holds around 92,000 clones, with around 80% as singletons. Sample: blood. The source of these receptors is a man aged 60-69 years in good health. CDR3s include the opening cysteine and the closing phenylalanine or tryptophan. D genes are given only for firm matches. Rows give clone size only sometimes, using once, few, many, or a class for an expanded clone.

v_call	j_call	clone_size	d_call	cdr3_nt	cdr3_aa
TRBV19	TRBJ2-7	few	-	TGTGCCAGTAGTATAGGCCTTGCACAGGGTACCTACGAGCAGTACTTC	CASSIGLAQGTYEQYF
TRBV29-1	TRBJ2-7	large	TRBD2	TGCAGCGTAGCGGGGCGGGACCCCTACGAGCAGTACTTC	CSVAGRDPYEQYF
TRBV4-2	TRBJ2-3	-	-	TGTGCCAGCAGCCAAGTGGCGGGAAGCACAGATACGCAGTATTTT	CASSQVAGSTDTQYF
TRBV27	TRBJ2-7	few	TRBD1	TGTGCCAGCGCAACTCACAGGGGGGTGGCCTACGAGCAGTACTTC	CASATHRGVAYEQYF
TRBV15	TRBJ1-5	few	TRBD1	TGTGCCACCAGCGGGGGAGACAGGGTGATTCAGCCCCAGCATTTT	CATSGGDRVIQPQHF
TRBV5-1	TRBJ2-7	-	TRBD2	TGCGCCAGCAGCTTGGGGACTAGCGGGGCCTATACCTACGAGCAGTACTTC	CASSLGTSGAYTYEQYF
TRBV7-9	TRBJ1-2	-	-	TGTGCCAGCAGCCCTAGCGGTGGAGGTGGCTACACCTTC	CASSPSGGGGYTF
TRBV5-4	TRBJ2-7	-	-	TGTGCCAGCAGCGCGGGTAGGTTAGACAGTGCCTACGAGCAGTACTTC	CASSAGRLDSAYEQYF
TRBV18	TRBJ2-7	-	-	TGTGCCAGCTCACTCTCTAGCGACGATATGGAGCAGTACTTC	CASSLSSDDMEQYF
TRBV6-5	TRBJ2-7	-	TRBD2	TGTGCCAGCAGTTATGGGGCTAGCGGAACCTACGAGCAGTACTTC	CASSYGASGTYEQYF
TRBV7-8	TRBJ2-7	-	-	TGTGCCAGCAGCCAGATAGGGACTGCTTACTACGAGCAGTACTTC	CASSQIGTAYYEQYF
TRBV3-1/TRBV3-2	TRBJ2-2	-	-	TGTGCCAGCAGCCAAGACGTTGGCGGAGGGAGTGTAACCGGGGAGCTGTTTTTT	CASSQDVGGGSVTGELFF
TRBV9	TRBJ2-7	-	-	TGTGCCAGCAGCGTAGACGGGGCGGTCTACGAGCAGTACTTC	CASSVDGAVYEQYF
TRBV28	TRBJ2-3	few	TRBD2	TGTGCCAGCAGTGGGGCCTGGACTAGCGGGAGATTAGATACGCAGTATTTT	CASSGAWTSGRLDTQYF
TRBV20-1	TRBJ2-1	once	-	TGCAGTGCTAGTATGGGTAATGAGCAGTTCTTC	CSASMGNEQFF
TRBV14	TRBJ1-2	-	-	TGTGCCAGCAGCCAAGAATTACGGAGCCATGGCTACACCTTC	CASSQELRSHGYTF
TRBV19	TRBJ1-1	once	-	TGTGCCAGTAGTATAGGACGGGGCGCTGAAGCTTTCTTT	CASSIGRGAEAFF
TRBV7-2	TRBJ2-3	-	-	TGTGCCAGCAGCTCCTCGGCCCTAGCAAGGGGAGATACGCAGTATTTT	CASSSSALARGDTQYF
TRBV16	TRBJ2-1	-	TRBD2	TGTGCCAGCAGCCAATTAGGGGGATTAGGGAGCGGGAGAAACAATGAGCAGTTCTTC	CASSQLGGLGSGRNNEQFF
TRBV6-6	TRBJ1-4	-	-	TGTGCCAGCAACCCCGGGGTGGGGATAAATGAAAAACTGTTTTTT	CASNPGVGINEKLFF
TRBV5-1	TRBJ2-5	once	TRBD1	TGCGCCAGCAGCTGGGGACAGCCTAGGGAGACCCAGTACTTC	CASSWGQPRETQYF
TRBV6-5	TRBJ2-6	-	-	TGTGCCAGCAGCAGTGGAGGGGCCAACGTCCTGACTTTC	CASSSGGANVLTF
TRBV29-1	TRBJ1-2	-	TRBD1	TGCAGCGTTGAAGAACTCTCGACAGGGGTGGGGAGCTATGGCTACACCTTC	CSVEELSTGVGSYGYTF
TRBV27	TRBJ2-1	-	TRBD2	TGTGCCAGCAGCCGCGAACTAGCGGGTAGCTTCGAGCAGTTCTTC	CASSRELAGSFEQFF
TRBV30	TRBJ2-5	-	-	TGTGCCTGGAGCGGACAGCGACAAGAGACCCAGTACTTC	CAWSGQRQETQYF
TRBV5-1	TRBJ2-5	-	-	TGCGCCAGCAGCGTGGACAGACTAGTCTTTGGGGAAGAGACCCAGTACTTC	CASSVDRLVFGEETQYF
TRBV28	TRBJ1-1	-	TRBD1	TGTGCCAGCAGTTTAGAAACAGGGGGAATCGGCACTGAAGCTTTCTTT	CASSLETGGIGTEAFF
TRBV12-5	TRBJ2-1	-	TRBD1	TGTGCTAGTGGTTCAGACAGGGACCGGAGTGAGCAGTTCTTC	CASGSDRDRSEQFF
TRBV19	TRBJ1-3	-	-	TGTGCCAGTAGAGGCGCTGGAAACACCATATATTTT	CASRGAGNTIYF
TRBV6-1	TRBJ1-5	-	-	TGTGCCAGCAGTGAACTGGTCGTGGCCGGGGGTCAGCCCCAGCATTTT	CASSELVVAGGQPQHF
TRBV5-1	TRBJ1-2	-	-	TGCGCCAGCAGCTTGAGGGGCGGGGACAAGGACTATGGCTACACCTTC	CASSLRGGDKDYGYTF
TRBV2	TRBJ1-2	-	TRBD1	TGTGCCAGCAGTGTGGTTGCAGGGGGCTCTGGCGGCTACACCTTC	CASSVVAGGSGGYTF
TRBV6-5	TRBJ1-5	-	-	TGTGCCAGCACCGGAAACAGGAGCAATCAGCCCCAGCATTTT	CASTGNRSNQPQHF
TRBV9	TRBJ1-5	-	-	TGTGCCAGCAGCCCCCACGGGGCGAATCAGCCCCAGCATTTT	CASSPHGANQPQHF
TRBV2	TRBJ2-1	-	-	TGTGCCAGCAGACGACAGGACCTCTACAATGAGCAGTTCTTC	CASRRQDLYNEQFF
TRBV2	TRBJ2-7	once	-	TGTGCCAGCAGTGAAGTCAGGGAGTGGTACGAGCAGTACTTC	CASSEVREWYEQYF
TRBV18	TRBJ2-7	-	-	TGTGCCAGCTCACCAACATTTGGGGGTGGGGACGAGCAGTACTTC	CASSPTFGGGDEQYF
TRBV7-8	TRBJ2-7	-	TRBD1	TGTGCCAGCAGCTCCCGGGACAGGGGACGCGAGCAGTACTTC	CASSSRDRGREQYF
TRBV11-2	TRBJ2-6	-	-	TGTGCCAGCAGCTTAGATCAAGGGGCCTACGGGGCCAACGTCCTGACTTTC	CASSLDQGAYGANVLTF
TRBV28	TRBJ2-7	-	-	TGTGCCAGCAGTTTGAACCAGGGATACGAGCAGTACTTC	CASSLNQGYEQYF
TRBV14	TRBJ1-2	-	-	TGTGCCAGCAGCCAGGACATTTACTATGGCTACACCTTC	CASSQDIYYGYTF
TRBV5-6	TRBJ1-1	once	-	TGTGCCAGCAGCTTTGGGTCGCGGGACGGGACGGCGGCTTTCTTT	CASSFGSRDGTAAFF
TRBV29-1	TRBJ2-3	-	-	TGCAGCGTTGAGAGGGACGCCTCCCGGGCCGATACGCAGTATTTT	CSVERDASRADTQYF
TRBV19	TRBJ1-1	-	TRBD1	TGTGCCAGTAGTATCGTATCTGCAGGGGGTCGAAGAGAAGCTTTCTTT	CASSIVSAGGRREAFF
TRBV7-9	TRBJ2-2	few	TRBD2	TGTGCCAGCAGTTTGGGTAGCGGGGACACCGGGGAGCTGTTTTTT	CASSLGSGDTGELFF
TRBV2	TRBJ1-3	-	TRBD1	TGTGCCAGCAGAGATACAGGGGGCGGTGGAAACACCATATATTTT	CASRDTGGGGNTIYF
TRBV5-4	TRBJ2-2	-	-	TGTGCCAGCAGCCCATTTCGGGGACCGAACACCGGGGAGCTGTTTTTT	CASSPFRGPNTGELFF
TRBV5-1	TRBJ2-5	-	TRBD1	TGCGCCAGCAGCGTTGGTGGGGGACAGAAAGAGACCCAGTACTTC	CASSVGGGQKETQYF
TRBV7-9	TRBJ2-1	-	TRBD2	TGTGCCAGCAGCTGGAGGACTAGCGGGGCTGCTGAGCAGTTCTTC	CASSWRTSGAAEQFF
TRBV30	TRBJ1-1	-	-	TGTGCCTGGTGCCCCAGGAGAAACACTGAAGCTTTCTTT	CAWCPRRNTEAFF
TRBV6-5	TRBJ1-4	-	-	TGTGCCAGCAGTTACATATGGACAAGTAATGAAAAACTGTTTTTT	CASSYIWTSNEKLFF
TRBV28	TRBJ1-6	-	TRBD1	TGTGCCAGCAGAATCGACAGGGGTGATAATTCACCCCTCCACTTT	CASRIDRGDNSPLHF